Listed here are 17 T cell receptor beta chains from one sample, sequenced in a study of blood T cell repertoires in COVID-19. Only in-frame clones appear in the TCRdb table, and some are missing; sequencing was by immunoSEQ multiplex PCR. The table includes roughly 200,000 clones, more than 80% detected once. Sequenced sample: peripheral blood. The receptors derive from a woman in her 40s with COVID-19, enrolled during active disease.

The chain recombines TRBV11-2 with TRBJ2-6, with 8 nucleotides matching TRBD1. With 6 bases clipped from V and 1 base from J, the junction kept 11 bases outside the gene matches. The CDR3 sequence is 18 residues long. The germline gives CDR1 SGHAT, CDR2 FQNNGV. The CDR3 nucleotides are TGTGCCAGCAGTAATTTGGCAGGGGGCGAATCTGGGGCCAACGTCCTGACTTTC. Amino acids: CASSNLAGGESGANVLTF.

This clone was detected a few times. V and J are TRBV30 and TRBJ2-3; D not resolved. Germline CDR1 GTSNPN, CDR2 SVGIG (reference sequence). Trimming removed 4 bases from V and 2 bases from J, with 13 bases in between. The CDR3 extends over 14 amino acids. CDR3 residues: CAWTGAIFTDTQYF. In DNA form, the CDR3 reads TGTGCCTGGACAGGCGCAATATTCACAGATACGCAGTATTTT. Using reference TRBV30 and TRBJ2-3 for the parts outside the CDR3, the full variable domain is SQTIHQWPATLVQPVGSPLSLECTVEGTSNPNLYWYRQAAGRGLQLLFYSVGIGQISSEVPQNLSASRPQDRQFILSSKKLLLSDSGFYLCAWTGAIFTDTQYFGPGTRLTVL.

This clone was counted a few times. This chain joins TRBV20-1 and TRBJ2-1; D unresolved. Germline assignment: CDR1 DFQATT and CDR2 SNEGSKA (reference sequence). The ends were cut back, 3 bases at V and 2 bases at J, with 8 bases in the middle. This CDR3 contains 13 residues. The CDR3 DNA reads as TGCAGTGCTAGTCACCCTACCTACAATGAGCAGTTCTTC. It is translated as CSASHPTYNEQFF.

This chain connects TRBV9 to TRBJ1-1; the match to TRBD1 covers 10 bases. The CDR3 totals 14 residues. Germline V lookup: CDR1 SGDLS, CDR2 YYNGEE. Germline trimming cut 2 bases from V and 4 bases from J; bases unmatched to any gene: 2. The CDR3 DNA reads as TGTGCCAGCAGCGTGACAGGGGGCGTCACTGAAGCTTTCTTT. It translates to CASSVTGGVTEAFF.

The chain couples TRBV18 to TRBJ2-1; TRBD2 matches 7 bases. V lost 5 bases, J lost 2 bases, and 9 bases stayed unmatched. The CDR3 consists of 16 residues. CDR1 and CDR2 from the germline V gene are KGHSH and LQKENI. The CDR3 region has the DNA TGTGCCAGCTCAACAATAGCGGGTGCCACCTACAATGAGCAGTTCTTC. Its translation is CASSTIAGATYNEQFF.

This clone has only a few counts. The chain is built from TRBV5-6 and TRBJ1-2; 10 bases line up with TRBD1. CDR1 is SGHDT, CDR2 YYEEEE, per germline. Trimming removed 3 bases from V and 5 bases from J; junction bases left unmatched: 10. This CDR3 has 16 amino acids. Written as DNA, the CDR3 is TGTGCCAGCAGCTCGGAACCGACAGGGGGCTATTATGGCTACACCTTC. This codes for CASSSEPTGGYYGYTF.

This clone showed up many times. The genes are TRBV2 and TRBJ2-7; 8 nucleotides agree with TRBD2. The germline CDR1 and CDR2 sequences are SNHLY and FYNNEI. J lost 2 bases, V lost 6 bases, and 6 bases had no gene match. The CDR3 is 14 amino acids. Written as DNA, the CDR3 is TGTGCCAGCAGCGTAGCGGGATCCACCTACGAGCAGTACTTC. Translated: CASSVAGSTYEQYF.

This chain joins TRBV27 and TRBJ2-7, with TRBD2 identical over 10 bases. Germline CDR1 is MNHEY and CDR2 is SMNVEV (reference sequence). The CDR3 spans 14 residues. The V and J ends lost 4 bases and 2 bases, in that order; junction bases with no gene match: 2. CDR3 in DNA: TGTGCCAGCAGTTATAGCGGGGGGACCTACGAGCAGTACTTC. It is translated as CASSYSGGTYEQYF.

This clone was observed a handful of times. The chain has TRBV7-2 and TRBJ1-5; weak D call: TRBD1 (5 bases). Trimming stripped 7 bases from V and 2 bases from J, with 9 bases between. There are 13 residues in the CDR3. CDR1 and CDR2 from the germline V gene are SGHTA and FQGNSA. CDR3 residues: CASTPGGNQPQHF. The CDR3 region has the DNA TGTGCCAGCACCCCGGGGGGCAATCAGCCCCAGCATTTT.

This sequence joins TRBV19 and TRBJ1-1, with D unclear. In germline, CDR1 is LNHDA, CDR2 SQIVND (reference sequence). There are 15 residues in the CDR3. Trimming pared 7 bases from V and 4 bases from J, leaving 19 bases between. DNA of the CDR3: TGTGCCAGTACCATACTAGGGTACCCGGGCACTGAAGCTTTCTTT. It yields the protein CASTILGYPGTEAFF.

The chain employs TRBV7-8 and TRBJ1-4; D is possibly TRBD1 (5 bases). Trimming stripped 5 bases from V and 0 bases from J, with 10 bases between. The germline CDR1 and CDR2 sequences are SGHVS and FQNEAQ. CDR3 length equals 15 residues. This chain's CDR3 is CASSPQGTTNEKLFF. In nucleotides, the CDR3 is TGTGCCAGCAGCCCCCAGGGTACAACTAATGAAAAACTGTTTTTT.

This clone was recorded once. This chain links TRBV14 with TRBJ1-2; the D is unclear. Between the trimmed V and J ends, which lost 0 bases and 6 bases, there was a span of 11 bases. This CDR3 comprises 14 residues. The germline V gene encodes CDR1 SGHDN and CDR2 FVKESK. The CDR3 here is CASSQERRGDGYTF. The DNA for the CDR3 is TGTGCCAGCAGCCAAGAACGTCGGGGAGATGGCTACACCTTC.

The chain has TRBV28 and TRBJ2-4, with D possibly matching TRBD2 (5 bases). V lost 9 bases to trimming and J lost 8 bases, with 17 bases between them. The V gene's germline CDR1 is MDHEN and CDR2 SYDVKM. The CDR3 spans 13 residues. The CDR3 DNA reads TGTGCCAGTTGCTTGACGGAGGCGGACATTCAGTACTTC. It translates to CASCLTEADIQYF.

The rearrangement joins TRBV7-9 to TRBJ1-1; no definite D call. CDR3 length: 13 amino acids. The V end was cut by 8 bases, the J end by 2 bases, with 12 bases between. Germline-derived CDR1 and CDR2 are SEHNR and FQNEAQ (reference sequence). The CDR3 DNA reads TGTGCCAGCTCTTTGGCCAGAAACACTGAAGCTTTCTTT. The encoded protein is CASSLARNTEAFF. The full variable domain, completed using reference TRBV7-9 and TRBJ1-1, is DTGVSQNPRHKITKRGQNVTFRCDPISEHNRLYWYRQTLGQGPEFLTYFQNEAQLEKSRLLSDRFSAERPKGSFSTLEIQRTEQGDSAMYLCASSLARNTEAFFGQGTRLTVV.

The chain joins TRBV5-4 to TRBJ1-1, with 9 bases matching TRBD1. V was clipped by 10 bases and J by 5 bases; unmatched bases: 9. The CDR3 sequence is 13 residues long. Germline CDR1 and CDR2: SGHNT and YYREEE (reference sequence). CDR3 loop: CAGRTGGKTEAFF. The CDR3 region has the DNA TGTGCCGGTAGAACAGGGGGCAAGACTGAAGCTTTCTTT.

The CDR3 nucleotides are TGTGCCAGCAGCGGGGACAGGGGAGGGACTGAAGCTTTCTTT. It is translated as CASSGDRGGTEAFF. The chain is built from TRBV5-6 and TRBJ1-1; TRBD1 aligns across 10 bases. The CDR3 spans 14 residues. V lost 4 bases and J lost 5; bases outside the gene matches: 5. Germline CDR1 is SGHDT and CDR2 is YYEEEE.

There are a few counts of this clone. V and J are TRBV20-1 and TRBJ2-1; TRBD1 is a possible D gene (6 bases). Deletions cut 3 bases from V and 0 bases from J, with 18 bases between. Germline V gene lookup returns CDR1 DFQATT and CDR2 SNEGSKA (reference sequence). The CDR3 has 17 residues. CDR3 in DNA: TGCAGTGCTAGTGACCCTCGACAGGCCAGCTCCTACAATGAGCAGTTCTTC. Protein product: CSASDPRQASSYNEQFF.